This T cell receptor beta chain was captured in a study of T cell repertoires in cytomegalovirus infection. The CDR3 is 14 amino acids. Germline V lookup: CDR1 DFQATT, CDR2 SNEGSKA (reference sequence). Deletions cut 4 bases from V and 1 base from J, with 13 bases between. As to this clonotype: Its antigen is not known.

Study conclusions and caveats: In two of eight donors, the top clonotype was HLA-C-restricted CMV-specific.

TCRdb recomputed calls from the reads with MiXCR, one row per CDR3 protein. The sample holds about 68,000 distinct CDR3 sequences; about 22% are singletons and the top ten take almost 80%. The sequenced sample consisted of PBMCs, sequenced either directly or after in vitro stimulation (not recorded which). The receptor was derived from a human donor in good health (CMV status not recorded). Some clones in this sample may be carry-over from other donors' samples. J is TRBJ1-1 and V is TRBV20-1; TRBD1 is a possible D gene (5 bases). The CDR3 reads CSATFGGENTEAFF. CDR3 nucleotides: TGCAGTGCTACCTTCGGAGGGGAGAACACTGAAGCTTTCTTT.